Included here is one TCR beta chain sequence, with context. Its antigen remains unidentified. Genomic DNA constituted the template upon which TCR beta VDJ and CDR3 profiling was performed. TCRdb reanalysed the reads using MiXCR and keeps one entry per CDR3 protein. The table lists 150,000 to 200,000 distinct CDR3 sequences, over 60% of them singletons. The data stem from a study of CD8+CD57+ T cells in acquired aplastic anemia. Study details: On average, sorted CD4+ and CD8+ cells gave 3.2 ug of DNA.

The V gene end was trimmed by 6 bases and the J gene end by 6 bases; junction bases not matched to a gene: 9. Germline V gives CDR1 LNHDA, CDR2 SQIVND (reference sequence). This CDR3 region has 15 residues. Overall study findings and caveats: Comparison of patients with controls identified twenty-nine shared CD8+ CDR3 sequences.

This rearrangement joins TRBV19 to TRBJ2-5, with 11 bases fitting TRBD1. The sequence derives from a human donor with severe aplastic anemia or a healthy control (not recorded which). The sequenced sample consisted of sorted CD4+, CD8+, or CD8+CD57+ T cells (not recorded which) from PBMCs. CDR3 residues: CASRTGTGGGKTQYF. The CDR3 nucleotides are TGTGCCAGTAGGACCGGGACAGGGGGAGGAAAGACCCAGTACTTC.